These T cell receptor beta chains were read from a single sample in a study of post-analysis software for immune sequencing data. MiXCR, applied by TCRdb to the PCR reads, yields one record per CDR3 protein. The sample holds 700,000 to 900,000 distinct CDR3 sequences; 46% are singletons and the top ten take 4.9%. The sample consisted of blood. The receptor source for this set is a girl aged 10-17 years with multiple sclerosis. Each CDR3 is given with its conserved first and last residue. The order of the fields is V gene, J gene, D gene, clone size, CDR3 DNA, CDR3 protein. A D gene is named only where the DNA matches it firmly. The size field is filled for only some rows; it gives once, few, many or a size class.

TRBV4-2	TRBJ2-6	NA	NA	TGTGCCAGCAGCCAAGATGTATTAGGGGGATCTCCTCTAAGGGCCAACGTCCTGACTTTC	CASSQDVLGGSPLRANVLTF
TRBV5-6	TRBJ1-5	NA	NA	TGTGCCAGCAGCCTCACATACGGACGTAAAGATCAGCCCCAGCATTTT	CASSLTYGRKDQPQHF
TRBV28	TRBJ2-1	TRBD2	NA	TGTGCCAGCAGTCGACTAGCGGGAGTTGGGGAGCAGTTCTTC	CASSRLAGVGEQFF
TRBV6-2/TRBV6-3	TRBJ2-7	TRBD2	NA	TGTGCCAGCGACCCTAGCGGATCTAGGTCCTACGAGCAGTACTTC	CASDPSGSRSYEQYF
TRBV6-1	TRBJ2-3	NA	NA	TGTGCCAGCAGTGCCCCATTGGGTGATACGCAGTATTTT	CASSAPLGDTQYF
TRBV27	TRBJ2-7	NA	many	TGTGCCAGCAGTTTATCTATTTCCTACGAGCAGTACTTC	CASSLSISYEQYF
TRBV7-2	TRBJ2-7	NA	NA	TGTGCCAGCAGCTTAATCGCGTCCGGGCTCTACGAGCAGTACTTC	CASSLIASGLYEQYF
TRBV2	TRBJ2-7	NA	NA	TGTGCCAGCAGGGATTCCAACTCCTACGAGCAGTACTTC	CASRDSNSYEQYF
TRBV2	TRBJ2-3	NA	NA	TGTGCCAGCAGGGCCGGTAGCGACGACACAGATACGCAGTATTTT	CASRAGSDDTDTQYF
TRBV5-6	TRBJ2-3	NA	NA	TGTGCCAGCAGCTTGGGGGCAGGGTTCACAGATACGCAGTATTTT	CASSLGAGFTDTQYF
TRBV11-1	TRBJ2-5	NA	NA	TGTGCCAGCAGCCTAACGGGAGAGTCGTACCAAGAGACCCAGTACTTC	CASSLTGESYQETQYF
TRBV12-3/TRBV12-4	TRBJ2-7	NA	few	TGTGCCAGCAGTTTTCGGCCGACTAGTCGATCCGAGCAGTACTTC	CASSFRPTSRSEQYF
TRBV15	TRBJ1-4	NA	NA	TGTGCCACCTGCAGGTCGGACGGGGGGCCTGGAAAACTGTTTTTT	CATCRSDGGPGKLFF
TRBV7-9	TRBJ2-1	TRBD2	once	TGTGCCAGCAGCCCCCCGACTAGCGGGAGGGCGAGGGATGAGCAGTTCTTC	CASSPPTSGRARDEQFF
TRBV3-1	TRBJ1-5	NA	few	TGTGCCAGCAGCCAAAACCCCCAACAGCCCCAGCATTTT	CASSQNPQQPQHF
TRBV7-3	TRBJ2-5	TRBD2	NA	TGTGCCAGCAGCGAAATGAGCGGGAGGACGCAGTACTTC	CASSEMSGRTQYF
TRBV5-1	TRBJ2-1	NA	NA	TGCGCCAGCAGCTTGGATGCGACGCGTAACAATGAGCAGTTCTTC	CASSLDATRNNEQFF
TRBV12-3/TRBV12-4	TRBJ2-2	NA	NA	TGTGCCAGCAGTCCCGGACTAACCGGAACCGGGGAGCTGTTTTTT	CASSPGLTGTGELFF
TRBV12-3/TRBV12-4	TRBJ2-3	NA	NA	TGTGCCAGCAGTTTTAGACGAGATACGCAGTATTTT	CASSFRRDTQYF
TRBV29-1	TRBJ2-7	NA	NA	TGCAGCGTTGATGGTGGGGACGGCTCCTACGAGCAGTACTTC	CSVDGGDGSYEQYF